This T cell receptor beta chain was identified during a study of regulatory T cells in long-lasting Graves disease. The V end was cut by 3 bases, the J end by 5 bases, with 11 bases between. This CDR3 has 14 amino acids. Germline CDR1 is SNHLY and CDR2 is FYNNEI. Time point defined: newly diagnosed GD, antithyroid drugs for less than 3 months. Researchers made the TCR library from RNA that was extracted from PBMCs. For TCR beta, libraries came from iRepertoire HTBI primers and Arm-PCR of CDR3 regions. TCRdb reanalysed the multiplex PCR reads using MiXCR and keeps one entry per CDR3 protein. Of about 430,000 distinct CDR3 sequences listed, 15% were seen once; the top ten hold approximately 8%. Separately, the same data were catalogued under a study of T cells in Graves' hyperthyroidism and ophthalmopathy.

The receptor was isolated from a woman between 40 and 50 years old with Graves disease. Here the sequenced sample was peripheral blood mononuclear cells (PBMCs), taken at new diagnosis, from a patient treated with antithyroid drugs. The chain joins TRBV2 to TRBJ1-5, with D perhaps TRBD1 (5 bases). The CDR3 DNA reads as TGTGCCAGCAGTGACAGGGAGGTTTATCAGCCCCAGCATTTT. As protein: CASSDREVYQPQHF.